The T cell receptor beta chain described here comes from a study of cytomegalovirus exposure and HLA in healthy donors. Study-level background: Earlier work reported 100 million to 130 million unique TCR beta sequences from about 180 million T cells. Regarding the study as a whole: The productive fraction for most TCR beta V segments was about 87% or about 30% in an earlier analysis.

With 60 Vbeta and 13 Jbeta primers, the PCR was carried out. This table comes from immunoSEQ multiplex PCR, and its TCRdb copy is limited to in-frame clones, with some not included. The listing contains 40,000 to 60,000 clones. CDR1 and CDR2 from the germline V gene are SEHNR and FQNEAQ (reference sequence). With 4 bases removed from V and 7 bases from J, the gap between germline ends came to 19 bases. This CDR3 contains 15 residues. All the people who gave samples were healthy bone marrow donors. Concerning this clone: The target antigen is unknown.

The chain uses TRBV7-9 and TRBJ1-2; D gene uncertain. Sequenced sample: PBMCs. The sequence came from a man aged 35 to 55 in good health and CMV-seropositive. In nucleotides, the CDR3 is TGTGCCAGCAGCTCGATCCTTGACGGGGTATTTGGCTACACCTTC. Amino acids: CASSSILDGVFGYTF.